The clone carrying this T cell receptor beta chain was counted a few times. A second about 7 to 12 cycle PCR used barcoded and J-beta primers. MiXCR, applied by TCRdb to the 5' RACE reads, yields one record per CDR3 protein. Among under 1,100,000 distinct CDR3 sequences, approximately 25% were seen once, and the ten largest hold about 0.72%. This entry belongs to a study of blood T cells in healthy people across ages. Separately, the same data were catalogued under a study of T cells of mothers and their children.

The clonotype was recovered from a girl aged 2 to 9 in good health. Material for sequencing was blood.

CDR3 in DNA: TGTGCCAGCAGTTTCAGGGGAGGCGGCACAGATACGCAGTATTTT. As protein: CASSFRGGGTDTQYF. The chain links TRBV28 to TRBJ2-3, with D perhaps assigned TRBD1 or TRBD2 (6 bases each). V lost 3 bases and J lost 1, with 11 bases in between. The CDR3 sequence is 15 residues long. From germline, CDR1 is MDHEN and CDR2 SYDVKM. Supplemented by reference TRBV28 and TRBJ2-3, the full variable domain reads DVKVTQSSRYLVKRTGEKVFLECVQDMDHENMFWYRQDPGLGLRLIYFSYDVKMKEKGDIPEGYSVSREKKERFSLILESASTNQTSMYLCASSFRGGGTDTQYFGPGTRLTVL.